This T cell receptor (beta chain) emerged from a study of cytomegalovirus exposure and HLA in healthy donors. On this clone itself: Its antigen remains unknown.

60 Vbeta and 13 Jbeta primers were used in PCR. Source study methods: Counted up in a later analysis, unique TCR beta chains came to roughly 80 million, with about 9.9 million shared. Some clones are missing from TCRdb's copy, which holds only in-frame ones; the method was immunoSEQ multiplex PCR. The V and J calls and clone size are taken from that table; D and trimming were inferred from the DNA. The sample lists some 200,000 clones; 9.5% were seen once. Among the donors, all were healthy bone marrow donors. Study conclusions and caveats: The Asian-associated ancestry cluster reportedly had fewer N-insertions than the approximately 670-donor mean in a later analysis. Across HLA loci, a later analysis found differing TCR association rates, with DRB1 most and HLA-C fewest.

V was shortened by 1 base and J by 2 bases, with 11 bases between the two germline ends. This CDR3 contains 15 residues. Germline loops: CDR1 SEHNR, CDR2 FQNEAQ (reference sequence). The sequence was obtained from a woman in her thirties in good health and CMV-seropositive. The specimen was PBMCs. V usage is TRBV7-9 and J usage is TRBJ1-2, with a weak D call TRBD1 (5 bases). The CDR3 sequence is CASSLVPGINYGYTF. The CDR3, as DNA: TGTGCCAGCAGCTTAGTCCCAGGGATAAACTATGGCTACACCTTC.